This TCR beta chain was found in a study of blood T cell repertoires in COVID-19. The wider study: The United States, Italy and Spain provided the acute and convalescent COVID-19 samples.

Germline CDR1 LGHDT, CDR2 YNNKEL (reference sequence). V lost 1 base, J lost 1 base, and 9 bases stayed unmatched. The CDR3 sequence is 20 residues long. Sequencing was performed with immunoSEQ multiplex PCR; in TCRdb, only in-frame clones are kept and a portion is missing. The sample lists about 130,000 clones, around 86% occurring once. This clonotype originated in a man between 35 and 55 years old with active or convalescent COVID-19. The sample was peripheral blood. The rearrangement links TRBV3-1 (or the pseudogene TRBV3-2) to TRBJ2-2, with 13 bases fitting TRBD2. The CDR3 coding sequence is TGTGCCAGCAGCCAAGTCGCACTAGCGGGGGGGCAGATGAACACCGGGGAGCTGTTTTTT. Encoded protein: CASSQVALAGGQMNTGELFF.